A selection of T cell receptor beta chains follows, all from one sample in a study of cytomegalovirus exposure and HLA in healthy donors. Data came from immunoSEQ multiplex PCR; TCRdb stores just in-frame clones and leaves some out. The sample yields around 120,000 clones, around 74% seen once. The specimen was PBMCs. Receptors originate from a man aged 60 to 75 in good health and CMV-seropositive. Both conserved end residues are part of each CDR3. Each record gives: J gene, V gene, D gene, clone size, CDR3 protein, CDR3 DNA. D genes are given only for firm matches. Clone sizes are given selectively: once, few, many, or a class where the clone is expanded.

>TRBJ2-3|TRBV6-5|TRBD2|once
CASSGWGLAGPRLYF
TGTGCCAGCAGCGGATGGGGACTAGCGGGGCCGAGGCTGTATTTT
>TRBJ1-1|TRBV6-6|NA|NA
CASSYPGRENTEAFF
TGTGCCAGCAGTTACCCCGGACGGGAGAACACTGAAGCTTTCTTT
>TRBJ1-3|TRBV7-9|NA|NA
CASSFVGAGEGNTIYF
TGTGCCAGCAGCTTCGTGGGCGCCGGGGAAGGAAACACCATATATTTT
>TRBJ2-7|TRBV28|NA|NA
CASTSGSGRRHEQYF
TGTGCCAGCACTTCGGGGAGCGGAAGACGTCACGAGCAGTACTTC
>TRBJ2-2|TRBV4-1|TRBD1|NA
CASSQDTGATNTGELFF
TGCGCCAGCAGCCAAGACACAGGGGCAACGAACACCGGGGAGCTGTTTTTT
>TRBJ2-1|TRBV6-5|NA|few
CASSPGGSYNEQFF
TGTGCCAGCAGCCCCGGAGGCTCCTACAATGAGCAGTTCTTC
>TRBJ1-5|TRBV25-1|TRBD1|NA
CASRQGEAQPQHF
TGTGCCAGCAGGCAGGGGGAGGCTCAGCCCCAGCATTTT
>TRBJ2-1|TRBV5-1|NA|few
CASAPGAGYNEQFF
TGCGCCAGTGCACCAGGGGCGGGTTACAATGAGCAGTTCTTC
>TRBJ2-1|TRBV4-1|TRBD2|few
CASSQAVGEGQNEQFF
TGCGCCAGCAGCCAAGCAGTCGGGGAGGGCCAAAATGAGCAGTTCTTC
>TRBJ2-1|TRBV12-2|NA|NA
CASRLICDGGNGSYNEQFF
TGTGCAAGTCGCTTAATTTGCGACGGGGGGAACGGCTCCTACAATGAGCAGTTCTTC
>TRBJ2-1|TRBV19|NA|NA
CASSRTPSSYNEQFF
TGTGCCAGTAGTAGAACCCCGAGCTCCTACAATGAGCAGTTCTTC
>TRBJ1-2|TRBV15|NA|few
CATSPGSYGYTF
TGTGCCACCAGCCCCGGGAGCTATGGCTACACCTTC
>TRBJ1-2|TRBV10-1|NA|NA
CASSDSVTLFGYGYTF
TGCGCCAGCAGTGACTCCGTCACCCTTTTCGGCTATGGCTACACCTTC
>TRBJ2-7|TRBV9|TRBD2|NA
CASSVGLAEFSYEQYF
TGTGCCAGCAGCGTAGGCCTAGCGGAGTTCTCCTACGAGCAGTACTTC
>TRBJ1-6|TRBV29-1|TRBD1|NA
CSAGTGKNSPLHF
TGCAGCGCTGGGACAGGGAAGAATTCACCCCTCCACTTT
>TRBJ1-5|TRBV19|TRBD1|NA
CASSMLRGLFGSQPQHF
TGTGCCAGTAGTATGTTAAGGGGGCTCTTCGGCAGCCAGCCCCAGCATTTT
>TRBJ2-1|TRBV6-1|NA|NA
CASSEGVTRSYNEQFF
TGTGCCAGCAGTGAAGGGGTGACTAGGTCCTACAATGAGCAGTTCTTC
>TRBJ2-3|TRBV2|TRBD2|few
CASSVQVRGYTDTQYF
TGTGCCAGCAGTGTACAGGTGCGGGGGTACACAGATACGCAGTATTTT
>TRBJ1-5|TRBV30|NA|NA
CAWSLQGFRNQPQHF
TGTGCCTGGAGTTTACAGGGATTCAGGAATCAGCCCCAGCATTTT
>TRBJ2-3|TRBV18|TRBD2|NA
CASSVTRASGVTDTQYF
TGTGCCAGCTCCGTAACCCGGGCTAGCGGGGTCACAGATACGCAGTATTTT
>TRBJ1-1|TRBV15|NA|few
CATSKQVNTEAFF
TGTGCCACCAGTAAACAGGTGAACACTGAAGCTTTCTTT
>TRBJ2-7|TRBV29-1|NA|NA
CSVTTGTSGTYEQYF
TGCAGCGTCACGACCGGGACAAGTGGTACTTACGAGCAGTACTTC
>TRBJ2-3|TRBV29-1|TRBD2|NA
CSVDPSGSSRLTDTQYF
TGCAGCGTTGATCCTAGCGGGAGTAGTCGGTTGACAGATACGCAGTATTTT
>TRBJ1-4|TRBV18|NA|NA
CASSPSAGPATNEKLFF
TGTGCCAGCTCACCATCGGCGGGGCCTGCAACTAATGAAAAACTGTTTTTT
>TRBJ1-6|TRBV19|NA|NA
CASSPQGYNSPLHF
TGTGCCAGTAGTCCGCAGGGTTATAATTCACCCCTCCACTTT
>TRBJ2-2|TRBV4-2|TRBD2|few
CASSPLAGGTGELFF
TGTGCCAGCAGCCCACTAGCGGGGGGGACCGGGGAGCTGTTTTTT
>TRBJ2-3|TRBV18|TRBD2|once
CASSQLAGGPGDTQYF
TGTGCCAGCTCCCAACTAGCGGGAGGGCCCGGAGATACGCAGTATTTT
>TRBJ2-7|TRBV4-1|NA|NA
CASSQARTATYEQYF
TGCGCCAGCAGCCAGGCTAGAACGGCTACCTACGAGCAGTACTTC
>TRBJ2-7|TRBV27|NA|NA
CASSLIRGRGYEQYF
TGTGCCAGCAGTTTAATAAGGGGCAGGGGATACGAGCAGTACTTC
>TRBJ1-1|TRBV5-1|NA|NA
CASSLLGAENTEAFF
TGCGCCAGCAGCTTGTTAGGGGCAGAGAACACTGAAGCTTTCTTT
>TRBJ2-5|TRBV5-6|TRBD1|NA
CASSTALGQGRGQETQYF
TGTGCCAGCAGCACGGCGCTGGGACAGGGGAGGGGACAAGAGACCCAGTACTTC
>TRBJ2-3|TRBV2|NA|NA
CASKATGPDTQYF
TGTGCCAGCAAGGCAACAGGGCCAGATACGCAGTATTTT
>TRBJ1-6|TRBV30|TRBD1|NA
CAWNRDRGIHF
TGTGCCTGGAACCGGGACAGGGGTATCCACTTT
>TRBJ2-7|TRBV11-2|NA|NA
CASSRSGFASYEQYF
TGTGCCAGCAGCCGAAGCGGATTCGCCTCCTACGAGCAGTACTTC
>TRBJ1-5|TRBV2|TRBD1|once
CASSVDRGREGNQPQHF
TGTGCCAGCAGTGTGGACAGGGGGCGGGAAGGCAATCAGCCCCAGCATTTT
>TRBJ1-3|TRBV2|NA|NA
CASSETGTGNTIYF
TGTGCCAGCAGTGAAACAGGGACCGGAAACACCATATATTTT
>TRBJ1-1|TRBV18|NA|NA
CASSPAMNTEAFF
TGTGCCAGCTCACCGGCCATGAACACTGAAGCTTTCTTT
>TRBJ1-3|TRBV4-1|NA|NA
CASSHVTAGNTIYF
TGCGCCAGCAGCCATGTGACAGCTGGAAACACCATATATTTT
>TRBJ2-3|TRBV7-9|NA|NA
CASIQTGDSTDTQYF
TGTGCCAGCATCCAGACAGGCGACAGCACAGATACGCAGTATTTT
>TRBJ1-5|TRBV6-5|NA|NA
CASSSSGGLNQPQHF
TGTGCCAGCAGCTCCTCGGGAGGCCTCAATCAGCCCCAGCATTTT
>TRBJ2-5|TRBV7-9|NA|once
CASSLDSFQETQYF
TGTGCCAGCAGCTTGGACAGCTTCCAAGAGACCCAGTACTTC
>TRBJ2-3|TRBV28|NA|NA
CAISEAGFSTDTQYF
TGTGCCATCTCGGAAGCGGGTTTTAGCACAGATACGCAGTATTTT
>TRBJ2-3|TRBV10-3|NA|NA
CATLADTQYF
TGTGCCACCCTAGCAGATACGCAGTATTTT
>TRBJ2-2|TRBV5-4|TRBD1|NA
CASRAGTGATGELFF
TGTGCCAGCAGGGCTGGGACAGGGGCCACCGGGGAGCTGTTTTTT
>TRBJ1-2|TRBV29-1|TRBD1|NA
CSVGPTSDRVTAYGYTF
TGCAGCGTTGGCCCCACCTCGGACAGGGTAACGGCTTATGGCTACACCTTC
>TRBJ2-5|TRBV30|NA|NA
CAWSDIPSQETQYF
TGTGCCTGGAGTGATATCCCCTCCCAAGAGACCCAGTACTTC
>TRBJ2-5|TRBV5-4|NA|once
CASSHRREETQYF
TGTGCCAGCAGCCACCGCAGGGAAGAGACCCAGTACTTC
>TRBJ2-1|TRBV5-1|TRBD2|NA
CASSSYRTSGIGSYNEQFF
TGCGCCAGCAGCTCCTACCGGACTAGCGGGATCGGTTCCTACAATGAGCAGTTCTTC
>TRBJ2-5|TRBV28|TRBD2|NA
CASTTSVGLAGEETQYF
TGTGCCAGCACCACCTCGGTCGGACTAGCGGGAGAAGAGACCCAGTACTTC
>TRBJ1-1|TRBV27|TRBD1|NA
CASSLGTGGTEAFF
TGTGCCAGCAGTTTGGGGACAGGGGGGACTGAAGCTTTCTTT
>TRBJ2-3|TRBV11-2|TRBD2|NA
CASSSGLAGRVTDTQYF
TGTGCCAGCAGCTCGGGACTAGCGGGGAGGGTCACAGATACGCAGTATTTT
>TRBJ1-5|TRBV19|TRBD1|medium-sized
CASRRQGGGSNQPQHF
TGTGCCAGTAGAAGACAGGGTGGGGGTAGCAATCAGCCCCAGCATTTT
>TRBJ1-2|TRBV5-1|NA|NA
CASSPDTEPLYGYTF
TGCGCCAGCAGCCCGGACACGGAGCCCCTTTATGGCTACACCTTC
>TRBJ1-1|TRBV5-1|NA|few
CASSFQGRGTEAFF
TGCGCCAGCAGCTTTCAGGGAAGGGGCACTGAAGCTTTCTTT
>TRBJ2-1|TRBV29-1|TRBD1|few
CSVGGQGSYNEQFF
TGCAGCGTTGGAGGACAGGGCTCCTACAATGAGCAGTTCTTC
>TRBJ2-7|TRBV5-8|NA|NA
CASSFTLGGGRSYEQYF
TGTGCCAGCAGCTTCACCCTTGGCGGGGGCCGCTCCTACGAGCAGTACTTC
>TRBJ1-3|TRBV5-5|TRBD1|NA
CASSRGDSFGNTIYF
TGTGCCAGCAGCAGAGGGGACAGCTTTGGAAACACCATATATTTT
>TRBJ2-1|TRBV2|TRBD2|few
CASSGRDEQFF
TGTGCCAGCAGCGGGAGGGATGAGCAGTTCTTC
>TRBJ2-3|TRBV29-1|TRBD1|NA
CSVGSGQANTDTQYF
TGCAGCGTCGGGTCGGGACAGGCTAACACAGATACGCAGTATTTT